One sample yielded the 23 T cell receptor beta chains listed below, sequenced in a study of T cells after yellow fever vaccination. TCRdb used MiXCR to reprocess the 5' RACE reads, holding one entry per CDR3 protein. The data show hundreds of thousands of distinct CDR3 sequences, approximately 10% seen once. The material was PBMCs, obtained on the day of the first yellow fever vaccination. Receptors originate from a man aged 18 to 29 who received the YFV17D yellow fever vaccine.

The chain is built from TRBV15 and TRBJ1-5; 8 bases fit TRBD1. V was pared by 1 base and J by 8 bases, with 4 bases of the junction left unmatched. Germline CDR1 LNHNV, CDR2 YYDKDF (reference sequence). This CDR3 contains 14 residues. The CDR3 region is CATSRAGGGKPQHF. The CDR3 DNA reads as TGTGCCACCAGCAGAGCAGGGGGCGGGAAGCCCCAGCATTTT.

This clonotype was observed a handful of times. The V gene is TRBV7-9, the J gene TRBJ2-3, with D tentatively TRBD2 (5 bases). V lost 8 bases to trimming and J lost 8 bases, with 11 bases between them. This CDR3 has 11 residues. Germline-derived CDR1 and CDR2 are SEHNR and FQNEAQ (reference sequence). CDR3 in DNA: TGTGCCAGCCTTGTCGGGGTTACGCAGTATTTT. Translation: CASLVGVTQYF.

In its sample, this clonotype was seen a few times. V and J are TRBV5-1 and TRBJ2-7, with TRBD2 matching 7 bases. The CDR3 runs 13 residues. The V gene end was trimmed by 5 bases and the J gene end by 1 base; junction bases not matched to a gene: 3. Germline CDR1 and CDR2: SGHRS and YFSETQ. The CDR3 region has the DNA TGCGCCAGCAGGGACGGGGGGTCCTACGAGCAGTACTTC. Translating gives CASRDGGSYEQYF.

The J gene is TRBJ2-1, the V gene TRBV24-1, with unresolved D. Trimming stripped 9 bases from V and 5 bases from J, with 10 bases between. This CDR3 comprises 12 residues. The V gene's germline CDR1 is KGHDR and CDR2 SFDVKD. CDR3 in amino acids: CATSLGDNEQFF. The CDR3 nucleotides are TGTGCCACCTCTCTTGGGGACAATGAGCAGTTCTTC.

This clonotype was seen a handful of times. The chain is built from TRBV6-5 and TRBJ2-7, with 8 bases lining up with TRBD1. The CDR3 has 14 residues. Trimming cost V 4 bases and J 2 bases; bases outside gene matches: 4. Germline assignment: CDR1 MNHEY and CDR2 SVGAGI. The CDR3 sequence: CASSSSDRAYEQYV. CDR3 nucleotides: TGTGCCAGCAGTTCCTCGGACAGGGCCTACGAGCAGTACGTC.

The V and J genes are TRBV7-2 and TRBJ2-7; perhaps TRBD2 as D (5 bases). Germline V CDR1 and CDR2: SGHTA, FQGNSA. The CDR3 has 13 amino acids. Trimming removed 5 bases from V and 9 bases from J, with 17 bases in between. CDR3: CASSPGIPTTQYF. In DNA, the CDR3 is TGTGCCAGCAGCCCGGGGATTCCTACGACGCAGTACTTC.

This clonotype was detected only a few times. The CDR3 DNA sequence: TGTGCCAGCAGTTACCAGGGCGCGAATTCACCCCTCCACTTT. Translated, it gives CASSYQGANSPLHF. This rearrangement joins TRBV6-2 or TRBV6-3 to TRBJ1-6, with D perhaps TRBD1 (5 bases). CDR1 and CDR2 from the germline V gene are MNHEY and SVGEGT. The CDR3 length is 14 residues. V shed 2 bases and J shed 7 bases, with 9 bases lying between them.

This clonotype occurred a few times. The rearrangement links TRBV6-1 to TRBJ2-7; 7 bases are a match to TRBD1. The CDR3 consists of 15 residues. Germline CDR1 reads MNHNS; CDR2 reads SASEGT. V was clipped by 6 bases and J by 0 bases; unmatched bases: 8. This chain's CDR3 is CASRQTGESSYEQYF. The CDR3 coding sequence is TGTGCCAGCAGGCAAACAGGGGAGAGCTCCTACGAGCAGTACTTC.

The table lists this clonotype with many counts. The chain recombines TRBV28 with TRBJ2-5; TRBD1 aligns across 9 bases. The germline V gene has CDR1 MDHEN and CDR2 SYDVKM. The V and J ends lost 6 bases and 2 bases, in that order; junction bases with no gene match: 7. This CDR3 has 15 amino acids. The CDR3 protein is CASRLPGQGQETQYF. The CDR3 region has the DNA TGTGCCAGCAGACTTCCGGGACAGGGACAAGAGACCCAGTACTTC.

The chain uses TRBV3-1 and TRBJ2-5, with D uncertain. The germline gives CDR1 LGHDT, CDR2 YNNKEL (reference sequence). V was pared by 6 bases and J by 5 bases, with 7 bases between. This CDR3 spans 11 amino acids. CDR3 amino acids: CASRGWETQYF. The DNA of the CDR3 is TGTGCCAGCAGGGGTTGGGAGACCCAGTACTTC.

This sequence joins TRBV2 and TRBJ2-2; TRBD1 aligns across 10 bases. The germline CDR1 and CDR2 sequences are SNHLY and FYNNEI. The CDR3 runs to 14 residues. J was trimmed by 4 bases and V by 11 bases; bases with no gene match: 7. The CDR3: CAGFRDRGTGELFF. The CDR3 DNA sequence: TGTGCCGGATTCCGGGACAGGGGCACCGGGGAGCTGTTTTTT.

The chain combines TRBV10-1 with TRBJ1-1; a weak D match, TRBD1 (5 bases). The germline V and J ends were trimmed by 3 bases and 0 bases, with 14 bases remaining between them. CDR3 size: 16 residues. Per germline, CDR1 WNHNN and CDR2 SYGVQD (reference sequence). CDR3: CASSESQGPMNTEAFF. DNA for the CDR3: TGCGCCAGCAGTGAATCCCAGGGCCCTATGAACACTGAAGCTTTCTTT.

The chain uses TRBV30 and TRBJ1-1; unclear D gene. Germline lookup yields CDR1 GTSNPN and CDR2 SVGIG (reference sequence). This CDR3 comprises 13 residues. The germline V and J ends were trimmed by 1 base and 0 bases, with 6 bases remaining between them. CDR3 nucleotide sequence: TGTGCCTGGAGTGAACTGATGAACACTGAAGCTTTCTTT. It specifies CAWSELMNTEAFF.

This clonotype was recorded at least ten times. The J gene is TRBJ1-1, the V gene TRBV5-1; D is unclear. CDR1 is SGHRS, CDR2 YFSETQ, per germline. The V and J ends lost 4 bases and 0 bases respectively, with 13 bases between them. The CDR3 runs to 15 residues. The CDR3 here is CASSTWTGMNTEAFF. The CDR3 DNA reads as TGCGCCAGCAGCACCTGGACGGGCATGAACACTGAAGCTTTCTTT.

This clonotype was detected many times. CDR3 in DNA: TGTGCCAGCAGCCTGGGGCCAAATCAGCCCCAGCATTTT. It translates to CASSLGPNQPQHF. The V call is TRBV7-3, the J call TRBJ1-5, with a tentative D call TRBD1 (5 bases). V dropped 5 bases and J dropped 4 bases, with 9 bases sitting between them. From germline, CDR1 is SGHTA and CDR2 FQGTGA. The length of the CDR3 is 13 residues.

The rearrangement joins TRBV7-7 to TRBJ2-5; 7 bases match TRBD1. CDR3 length: 12 residues. Germline lookup yields CDR1 SSHAT and CDR2 FNYEAQ (reference sequence). CDR3 protein: CATGTAQETQYF. CDR3 nucleotide sequence: TGTGCTACCGGGACAGCACAAGAGACCCAGTACTTC.

This clonotype was seen ten or more times. The chain employs TRBV7-2 and TRBJ2-5; tentatively, D is TRBD2 (7 bases). The CDR3 has 15 residues. The germline V and J ends were trimmed by 3 bases and 5 bases, with 16 bases remaining between them. CDR1 is SGHTA and CDR2 is FQGNSA in the germline V gene. The CDR3 DNA reads as TGTGCCAGCAGCTTGGGGGGGGCGGTAAGGGAGACCCAGTACTTC. The encoded protein is CASSLGGAVRETQYF.

The V gene is TRBV4-2, the J gene TRBJ2-1; 8 bases fit TRBD2. Trimming cost V 1 base and J 4 bases; bases outside gene matches: 6. The V gene's germline CDR1 is LGHNA and CDR2 YNFKEQ. The CDR3 totals 16 residues. The CDR3 sequence: CASSQVSGGGYNEQFF. CDR3 DNA sequence: TGTGCCAGCAGCCAAGTCTCCGGCGGGGGGTACAATGAGCAGTTCTTC.

This chain joins TRBV6-6 and TRBJ1-4; D is ambiguous. Trimming took off 6 bases at V and 10 bases at J, with 9 bases between the two ends. The CDR3 has 11 amino acids. Germline CDR1 reads MNHNY; CDR2 reads SVGAGI (reference sequence). The CDR3 protein is CASSLLGKLFF. The CDR3 nucleotides are TGTGCCAGCAGCCTGCTAGGAAAACTGTTTTTT.

This clonotype was counted a few times. The chain combines TRBV7-7 with TRBJ2-5; tentative D call: TRBD2 (6 bases). Per the germline V gene, CDR1 is SSHAT and CDR2 is FNYEAQ (reference sequence). V was pared by 5 bases and J by 4 bases, with 14 bases between. The CDR3 runs 14 residues. CDR3 DNA sequence: TGTGCCAGCAGCCAGCGGGCAGGTGTAGAGACCCAGTACTTC. Translated: CASSQRAGVETQYF.

The V call is TRBV6-2 or TRBV6-3, the J call TRBJ1-5, with 7 nucleotides matching TRBD1. The CDR3 covers 15 residues. V shed 6 bases and J 11 bases; nucleotides not matched to a gene: 16. Germline CDR1 reads MNHEY; CDR2 reads SVGEGT. The CDR3 DNA reads TGTGCCAGCAGGACCGACAGGGAGAAAGGTTTTTCCCAGCATTTT. It yields the protein CASRTDREKGFSQHF.

A few counts support this clonotype. The DNA is left out, because the CDR3 cannot be placed on it with certainty; the CDR3 is given as TCRdb lists it. V usage is TRBV6-5 and J usage is TRBJ2-1; the table gives TRBD1 as D, unverified against the DNA. The CDR3 totals 16 residues, both ends included. Germline V CDR1 and CDR2: MNHEY, SVGAGI. The CDR3 sequence is CASSSSRGAFYNEQFF.

This clonotype was detected only a few times. The V gene is TRBV9, the J gene TRBJ2-2; 9 positions match TRBD2. The germline V gene encodes CDR1 SGDLS and CDR2 YYNGEE. This CDR3 spans 15 amino acids. V shed 1 base, J shed 7 bases, and the junction held 5 bases outside the gene matches. The CDR3 coding sequence is TGTGCCAGCAGCGTACTGGGGACTAGCATCGGGGAGCTGTTTTTT. Translating gives CASSVLGTSIGELFF.